The 5 T cell receptor beta chains listed next were all sequenced from one sample in a study of blood T cell repertoires in COVID-19. Using immunoSEQ multiplex PCR, the repertoire was profiled, and TCRdb retains in-frame clones only, with some absent. This table has around 120,000 clones, about 78% appearing once. Input material: peripheral blood. All receptors derive from a man between 65 and 85 years old with acute or convalescent COVID-19.

CDR3 sequence: CAAGAGGILGYEQYF. The CDR3 region has the DNA TGTGCCGCAGGGGCAGGGGGCATTTTGGGCTACGAGCAGTACTTC. This chain uses TRBV5-4 with TRBJ2-7; 8 bases fit TRBD1. CDR1 is SGHNT, CDR2 YYREEE, per germline (reference sequence). J gave up 3 bases and V 10 bases, and 15 bases lay outside the gene matches. This CDR3 contains 15 residues. The complete variable domain, with remaining parts taken from reference TRBV5-4 and TRBJ2-7, reads ETGVTQSPTHLIKTRGQQVTLRCSSQSGHNTVSWYQQALGQGPQFIFQYYREEENGRGNFPPRFSGLQFPNYSSELNVNALELDDSALYLCAAGAGGILGYEQYFGPGTRLTVT.

The chain is built from TRBV19 and TRBJ1-5, with D uncertain. CDR1 and CDR2 from the germline V gene are LNHDA and SQIVND (reference sequence). The V gene lost 8 bases and the J gene lost 2 bases, with 19 bases spanning the gap. The CDR3 consists of 16 residues. CDR3 sequence: CASVGNSLGGNQPQHF. The DNA of the CDR3 is TGTGCCAGTGTTGGGAACAGCCTGGGAGGCAATCAGCCCCAGCATTTT.

The chain couples TRBV5-8 to TRBJ1-2; D is perhaps TRBD1 (6 bases). The ends were cut back, 2 bases at V and 7 bases at J, with 18 bases in the middle. The CDR3 has 15 amino acids. Germline assignment: CDR1 SGHTS and CDR2 YDEGEE. The CDR3 sequence is CASSFWGRTFTGYTF. The CDR3 nucleotides are TGTGCCAGCAGCTTTTGGGGGCGAACTTTTACTGGCTACACCTTC.

The gene calls are TRBV5-4 and TRBJ1-1; D remains ambiguous. Looked up from germline, CDR1 is SGHNT and CDR2 is YYREEE (reference sequence). V dropped 2 bases and J dropped 0 bases, with 5 bases sitting between them. The CDR3 spans 13 residues. The CDR3: CASSLYMNTEAFF. The DNA for the CDR3 is TGTGCCAGCAGCTTATACATGAACACTGAAGCTTTCTTT.

The sample holds one count of this clone. V gene TRBV5-6 combines with J gene TRBJ2-7; tentative D call: TRBD2 (6 bases). Germline V gives CDR1 SGHDT, CDR2 YYEEEE. This CDR3 has 15 amino acids. Deletions cut 4 bases from V and 2 bases from J, with 16 bases between. CDR3 sequence reads: CASSRPNPSAYEQYF. CDR3 bases: TGTGCCAGCAGCCGGCCTAATCCTAGCGCCTACGAGCAGTACTTC.